Listed below are T cell receptor beta chains from one sample, sequenced in a study of blood T cell repertoires in COVID-19. The method was immunoSEQ multiplex PCR; TCRdb's version includes in-frame clones alone and lacks a portion of them. The table shows around 140,000 clones, with 75% to 90% occurring only once. The sample comprised peripheral blood. The receptors here all came from a man aged 50 to 60 with active or convalescent COVID-19. The CDR3 runs from the conserved cysteine through the conserved F or W. The size entry is marked missing in some rows and otherwise reads once, few, many or a size class.

CDR3aa	abundance	v_gene	j_gene
CASSPYGLRDSVFF	-	TRBV7-2	TRBJ1-4
CASSPAGSKNIQYF	-	TRBV6-2/TRBV6-3	TRBJ2-4
CASSPGQEGSRETQYF	few	TRBV19	TRBJ2-5
CASSLDGGSRENQPQHF	-	TRBV5-4	TRBJ1-5
CASSLGSGDPYEQYF	-	TRBV7-2	TRBJ2-7
CSVGLAEYTQYF	-	TRBV29-1	TRBJ2-3
CASSLALGRGTTDTQYF	-	TRBV5-1	TRBJ2-3
CASSTGQGWNEQFF	-	TRBV7-7	TRBJ2-1
CASSYDAGPWEQFF	-	TRBV6-2/TRBV6-3	TRBJ2-1
CASSPVSTGRTSEQFF	-	TRBV28	TRBJ2-1
CATSDPDEGKGNEQFF	-	TRBV24-1	TRBJ2-1
CASSQDRGYEQYF	once	TRBV4-1	TRBJ2-7
CASSLSGSSYNSPLHF	-	TRBV11-2	TRBJ1-6
CASSEHSRDRETDTQYF	-	TRBV23-1	TRBJ2-3
CASSGKRGGLGTGELFF	once	TRBV2	TRBJ2-2
CASSITTALYEQYF	-	TRBV11-2	TRBJ2-7
CASSGGSASTDTQYF	-	TRBV5-4	TRBJ2-3
CASSGAGGGRNEKLFF	-	TRBV6-1	TRBJ1-4
CSVVGASGGPGRYTGELFF	-	TRBV29-1	TRBJ2-2
CASSPGGGDTEAFF	-	TRBV5-1	TRBJ1-1
CASSLSLRDTQYF	-	TRBV5-4	TRBJ2-3
CSASLAPETQYF	-	TRBV20-1	TRBJ2-5
CSVDRQPYGYTF	-	TRBV29-1	TRBJ1-2
CASSVSDSTAQHF	-	TRBV9	TRBJ1-5
CASSPRQGLQETQYF	-	TRBV18	TRBJ2-5
CAWNAGTVAQAFF	-	TRBV30	TRBJ1-1
CATDRDKGIQYF	-	TRBV6-5	TRBJ2-4
CATSDLGSDPTGETQYF	-	TRBV24-1	TRBJ2-5
CASSQVPSGNEQYF	few	TRBV4-1	TRBJ2-7
CASSESRDSGNTIYF	-	TRBV10-1	TRBJ1-3
CASSPTGAFDYGYTF	-	TRBV18	TRBJ1-2
CASSGTGNQPQHF	-	TRBV27	TRBJ1-5
CASSDTSVNTEAFF	-	TRBV19	TRBJ1-1
CASRQNDRAGEPQHF	once	TRBV19	TRBJ1-5
CASSLNGDTQYF	-	TRBV7-2	TRBJ2-3
CASSDHRFYGYTF	-	TRBV2	TRBJ1-2
CASRDRVLHTEAFF	-	TRBV25-1	TRBJ1-1
CASSLVGRPTETQYF	-	TRBV7-2	TRBJ2-5
CASSPSYEQYF	-	TRBV7-9	TRBJ2-7
CAISEGRGNSPLHF	-	TRBV10-3	TRBJ1-6
CASSPRQAVEAFF	once	TRBV7-2	TRBJ1-1
CASSYSIQGNNSPLHF	-	TRBV6-2/TRBV6-3	TRBJ1-6
CASSPQGASSGNTIYF	-	TRBV18	TRBJ1-3
CASSPWTSSYEQYF	-	TRBV7-9	TRBJ2-7